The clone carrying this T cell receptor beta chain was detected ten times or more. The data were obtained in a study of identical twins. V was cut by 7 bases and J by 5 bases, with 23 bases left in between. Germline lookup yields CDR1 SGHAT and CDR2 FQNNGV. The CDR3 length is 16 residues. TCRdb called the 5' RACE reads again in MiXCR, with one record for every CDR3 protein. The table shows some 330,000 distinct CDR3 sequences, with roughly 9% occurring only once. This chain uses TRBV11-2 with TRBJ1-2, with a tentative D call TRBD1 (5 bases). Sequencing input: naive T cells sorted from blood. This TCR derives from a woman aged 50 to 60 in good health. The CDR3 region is CASTASRVGAYYGYTF. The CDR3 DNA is TGTGCCAGCACCGCAAGTCGGGTTGGGGCCTATTATGGCTACACCTTC. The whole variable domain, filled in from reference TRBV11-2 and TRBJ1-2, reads EAGVAQSPRYKIIEKRQSVAFWCNPISGHATLYWYQQILGQGPKLLIQFQNNGVVDDSQLPKDRFSAERLKGVDSTLKIQPAKLEDSAVYLCASTASRVGAYYGYTFGSGTRLTVV.